The 16 T cell receptor beta chains below were found in one sample sequenced in a study of blood T cell repertoires in COVID-19. Using immunoSEQ multiplex PCR, the repertoire was profiled, and TCRdb retains in-frame clones only, with some absent. The table records 85,000 to 95,000 clones, roughly 87% of them present only once. The sample taken for sequencing was peripheral blood. Receptors were obtained from a woman older than 75 with acute or convalescent COVID-19.

V gene TRBV19 combines with J gene TRBJ1-1; D not resolved. CDR3 size: 13 residues. The V gene lost 6 bases and the J gene lost 5 bases, with 13 bases spanning the gap. Per the germline V gene, CDR1 is LNHDA and CDR2 is SQIVND (reference sequence). CDR3 nucleotides: TGTGCCAGTAGCCCCTTTGGGAGGACTGAAGCTTTCTTT. It codes for CASSPFGRTEAFF.

The chain couples TRBV27 to TRBJ1-1, with D maybe TRBD1 (5 bases). The CDR3 covers 16 residues. V lost 4 bases and J 1 base, leaving 16 bases between the germline ends. The germline CDR1 and CDR2 sequences are MNHEY and SMNVEV (reference sequence). In DNA, the CDR3 is TGTGCCAGCAGTTCGGCGGGGGGTCTGTCGAACACTGAAGCTTTCTTT. It yields the protein CASSSAGGLSNTEAFF.

J is TRBJ2-5 and V is TRBV28; TRBD2 might be the D (6 bases). V lost 10 bases to trimming and J lost 2 bases, with 11 bases between them. CDR1 MDHEN and CDR2 SYDVKM come from the germline V gene. The CDR3 spans 12 residues. Here the CDR3 reads CATSTRQETQYF. For the CDR3, the DNA is TGTGCCACTTCGACTAGACAAGAGACCCAGTACTTC.

The chain recombines TRBV19 with TRBJ2-3, with 10 bases matching TRBD2. CDR1 and CDR2 (germline): LNHDA, SQIVND (reference sequence). CDR3 length: 15 residues. With V trimmed by 5 bases and J by 7 bases, 9 bases remained unmatched. CDR3 sequence reads: CASSPLAGVVNTQYF. The DNA for the CDR3 is TGTGCCAGTAGTCCCCTAGCGGGAGTTGTAAATACGCAGTATTTT.

The chain recombines TRBV11-2 with TRBJ2-5; D is unclear. The V end was cut by 0 bases, the J end by 2 bases, with 7 bases between. The CDR3 consists of 14 residues. Germline V gene data show CDR1 as SGHAT and CDR2 as FQNNGV. CDR3 DNA: TGTGCCAGCAGCTTAGATCGACTGCAAGAGACCCAGTACTTC. Its protein is CASSLDRLQETQYF.

The J gene is TRBJ2-1, the V gene TRBV3-1 (or the pseudogene TRBV3-2); 10 bases are a match to TRBD2. The CDR3 has 15 amino acids. CDR1 and CDR2 from the germline V gene are LGHDT and YNNKEL (reference sequence). Trimming at V came to 6 bases and at J to 8 bases, leaving 10 bases not matched to a gene. Here the CDR3 DNA reads TGTGCCAGCAGGGGTCTAGCGGGAGTGGAATATGAGCAGTTCTTC. This translates into CASRGLAGVEYEQFF.

J is TRBJ2-5 and V is TRBV9, with TRBD2 matching 13 bases. This CDR3 comprises 15 residues. With V trimmed by 3 bases and J by 6 bases, 5 bases remained unmatched. Per the germline V gene, CDR1 is SGDLS and CDR2 is YYNGEE. This CDR3 reads CASSALLAGGQTQYF. The CDR3 DNA sequence: TGTGCCAGCAGCGCCCTACTAGCGGGAGGGCAGACCCAGTACTTC.

The chain is built from TRBV5-1 and TRBJ2-1; 10 bases agree with TRBD2. Germline CDR1 and CDR2: SGHRS and YFSETQ. J was trimmed by 5 bases and V by 2 bases; bases with no gene match: 7. The CDR3 is made up of 16 amino acids. Here the CDR3 DNA reads TGCGCCAGCAGCTTTAAGACTAGCGGGTTGAACAATGAGCAGTTCTTC. This codes for CASSFKTSGLNNEQFF.

The chain links TRBV19 to TRBJ1-2; no firm D call. V lost 3 bases and J lost 3, with 11 bases in between. CDR3 length: 14 residues. Germline V gene data show CDR1 as LNHDA and CDR2 as SQIVND (reference sequence). The CDR3, as DNA: TGTGCCAGTAGTATTAACCGCCGAGACTATGGCTACACCTTC. Translating it yields CASSINRRDYGYTF.

The chain combines TRBV3-1 (or the pseudogene TRBV3-2) with TRBJ2-5, with D possibly being TRBD2 (7 bases). V was pared by 6 bases and J by 2 bases, with 10 bases between. Germline loops: CDR1 LGHDT, CDR2 YNNKEL (reference sequence). The CDR3 totals 13 residues. CDR3 DNA sequence: TGTGCCAGCAGTAGGGGGGGACAAGAGACCCAGTACTTC. Its protein is CASSRGGQETQYF.

The rearrangement joins TRBV21-1 to TRBJ2-7; TRBD1, the table's D call, lacks a check against the DNA. TRBV21-1 represents a pseudogene. The CDR3 contains 15 residues. The CDR3 reads CASSLTGQESYEQYF. The CDR3 DNA reads as TGTGCCAGCTCCCTTACTGGACAGGAGTCCTACGAGCAGTACTTC.

The chain combines TRBV7-9 with TRBJ1-6, with a tentative D call TRBD1 (6 bases). The CDR3 contains 16 residues. The V gene's germline CDR1 is SEHNR and CDR2 FQNEAQ (reference sequence). Trimming cost V 5 bases and J 5 bases, with 16 bases left between them. In nucleotides, the CDR3 is TGTGCCAGCAGCGTGACAGGACTCCACAATAATTCACCCCTCCACTTT. This translates into CASSVTGLHNNSPLHF. Full variable domain (remainder filled in from reference TRBV7-9 and TRBJ1-6): DTGVSQNPRHKITKRGQNVTFRCDPISEHNRLYWYRQTLGQGPEFLTYFQNEAQLEKSRLLSDRFSAERPKGSFSTLEIQRTEQGDSAMYLCASSVTGLHNNSPLHFGNGTRLTVT.

This chain uses TRBV7-3 with TRBJ1-1, with D possibly TRBD1 on 6 matching bases. Trimming took 3 bases from V and 4 from J, leaving 15 bases between them. This CDR3 has 15 residues. Germline V gene sequence: CDR1 SGHTA, CDR2 FQGTGA. CDR3 amino acids: CASSFAGAQGTEAFF. DNA of the CDR3: TGTGCCAGCAGCTTCGCGGGGGCCCAAGGCACTGAAGCTTTCTTT.

The chain is built from TRBV9 and TRBJ1-6, with a weak D call TRBD1 (6 bases). Germline V lookup: CDR1 SGDLS, CDR2 YYNGEE. The CDR3 runs 15 residues. Between the trimmed V and J ends, which lost 4 bases and 5 bases, there was a span of 13 bases. Written as DNA, the CDR3 is TGTGCCAGCAGCCTCACGACAGGTGATAATTCACCCCTCCACTTT. Translated, it gives CASSLTTGDNSPLHF.

V and J are TRBV19 and TRBJ1-1; possible D gene TRBD1, 5 bases. The germline CDR1 and CDR2 sequences are LNHDA and SQIVND (reference sequence). Trimming left V 4 bases short and J 3 bases short, with 15 bases between. CDR3 length: 15 residues. CDR3 nucleotide sequence: TGTGCCAGTAGTACCCCCCCAGGGCTGGACACTGAAGCTTTCTTT. Amino acids: CASSTPPGLDTEAFF.

Only a few counts were recorded for this clone. The CDR3 nucleotides read TGTGCCAGCAGTGACCTGGCGGGGGGCTTTTCACCCCTCCACTTT. Amino acid sequence: CASSDLAGGFSPLHF. The chain is built from TRBV6-1 and TRBJ1-6; D might be TRBD1 (6 bases). The CDR3 contains 15 residues. Trimming pared 3 bases from V and 9 bases from J, leaving 15 bases between. From germline, CDR1 is MNHNS and CDR2 SASEGT.